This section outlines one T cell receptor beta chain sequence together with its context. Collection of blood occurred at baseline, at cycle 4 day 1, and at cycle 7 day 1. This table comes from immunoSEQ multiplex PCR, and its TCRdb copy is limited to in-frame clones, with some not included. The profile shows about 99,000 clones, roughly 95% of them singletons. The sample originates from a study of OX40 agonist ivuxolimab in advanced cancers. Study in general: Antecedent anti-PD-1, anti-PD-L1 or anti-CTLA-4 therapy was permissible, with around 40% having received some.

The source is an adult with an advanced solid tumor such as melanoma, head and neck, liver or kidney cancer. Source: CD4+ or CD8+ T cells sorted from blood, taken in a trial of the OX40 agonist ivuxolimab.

The CDR3 DNA sequence: TGTGCCAGCAGCCGCGGACTGGCCGGGGAGCTGTTTTTT. Amino acids: CASSRGLAGELFF. V gene TRBV9 combines with J gene TRBJ2-2; TRBD2 might be the D (5 bases). CDR3 size: 13 residues. V was shortened by 4 bases and J by 6 bases, with 10 bases between the two germline ends. The germline CDR1 and CDR2 sequences are SGDLS and YYNGEE.